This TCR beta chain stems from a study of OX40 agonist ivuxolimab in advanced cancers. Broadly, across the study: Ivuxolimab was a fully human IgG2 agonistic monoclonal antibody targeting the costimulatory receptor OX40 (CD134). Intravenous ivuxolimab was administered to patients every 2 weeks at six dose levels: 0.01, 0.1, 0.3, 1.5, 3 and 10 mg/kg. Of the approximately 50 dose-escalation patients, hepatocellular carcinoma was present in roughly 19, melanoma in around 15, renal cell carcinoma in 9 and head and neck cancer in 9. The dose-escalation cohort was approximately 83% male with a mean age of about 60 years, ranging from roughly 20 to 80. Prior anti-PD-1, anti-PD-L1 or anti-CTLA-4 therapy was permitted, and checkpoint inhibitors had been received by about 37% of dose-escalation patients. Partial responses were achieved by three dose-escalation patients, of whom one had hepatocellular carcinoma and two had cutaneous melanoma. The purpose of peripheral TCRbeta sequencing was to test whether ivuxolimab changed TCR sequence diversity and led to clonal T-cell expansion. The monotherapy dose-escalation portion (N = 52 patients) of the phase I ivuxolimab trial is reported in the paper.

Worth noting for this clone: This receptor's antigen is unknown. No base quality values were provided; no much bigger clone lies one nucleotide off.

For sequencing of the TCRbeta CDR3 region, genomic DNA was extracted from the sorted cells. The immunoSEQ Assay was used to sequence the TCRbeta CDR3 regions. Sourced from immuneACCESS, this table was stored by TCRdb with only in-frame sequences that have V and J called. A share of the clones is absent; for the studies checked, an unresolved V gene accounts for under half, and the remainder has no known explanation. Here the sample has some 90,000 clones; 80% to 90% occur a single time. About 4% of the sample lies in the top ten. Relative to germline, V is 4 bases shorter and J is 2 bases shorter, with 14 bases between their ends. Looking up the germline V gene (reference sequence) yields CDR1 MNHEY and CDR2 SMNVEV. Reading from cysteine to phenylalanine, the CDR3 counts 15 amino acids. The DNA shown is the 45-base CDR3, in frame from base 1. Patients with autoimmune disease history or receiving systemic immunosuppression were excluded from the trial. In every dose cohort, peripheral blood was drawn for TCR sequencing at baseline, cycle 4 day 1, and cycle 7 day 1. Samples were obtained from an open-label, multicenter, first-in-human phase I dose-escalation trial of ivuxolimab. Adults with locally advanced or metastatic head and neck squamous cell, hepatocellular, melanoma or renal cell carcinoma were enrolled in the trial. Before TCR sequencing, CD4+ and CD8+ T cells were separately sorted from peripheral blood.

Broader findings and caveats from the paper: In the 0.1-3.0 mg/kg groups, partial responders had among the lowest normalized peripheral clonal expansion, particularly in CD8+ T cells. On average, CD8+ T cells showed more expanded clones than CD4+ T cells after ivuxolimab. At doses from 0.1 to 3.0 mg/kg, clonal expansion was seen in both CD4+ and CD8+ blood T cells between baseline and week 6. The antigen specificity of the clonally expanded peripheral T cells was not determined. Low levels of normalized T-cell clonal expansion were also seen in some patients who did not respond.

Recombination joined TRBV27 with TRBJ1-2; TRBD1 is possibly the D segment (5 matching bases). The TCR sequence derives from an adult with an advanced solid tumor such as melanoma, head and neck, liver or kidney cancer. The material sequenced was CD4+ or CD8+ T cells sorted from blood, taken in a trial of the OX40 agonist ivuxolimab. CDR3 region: CASSSSGPANYGYTF. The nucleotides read TGTGCCAGCAGTTCATCGGGGCCAGCCAACTATGGCTACACCTTC.